A single T cell receptor beta chain is shown here with its context. Which cohort a participant joined came from the clinical history participants gave. Before they entered the study, exposed participants had met a COVID-19 case within 2 weeks. Authors' data handling: Using reference gene primer amplification, nucleated cell counts were estimated. Clones were read by immunoSEQ multiplex PCR, and TCRdb kept only the in-frame ones, dropping some. V and J calls and clone size are those listed in that table; D and trimming were worked out from the DNA. The data hold 210,000 or so clones, with 83% observed a single time. The data stem from a study of blood T cell repertoires in COVID-19. Study as a whole: PBMCs, B-cell-depleted T cells, or T cells provided the cDNA or gDNA that made up the material.

Germline assignment: CDR1 SGHRS and CDR2 YFSETQ. V shed 0 bases and J 4 bases; nucleotides not matched to a gene: 6. There are 16 residues in the CDR3. Sequencing used PBMCs or T cells enriched from blood (not recorded which). The rearrangement joins TRBV5-1 to TRBJ1-3, with TRBD1 identical over 8 bases. The sequence was collected from a woman between 45 and 60 years old who had been exposed to COVID-19. CDR3 sequence: CASSLASRGPGNTIYF. The CDR3, as DNA: TGCGCCAGCAGCTTGGCTTCCAGGGGGCCGGGAAACACCATATATTTT.